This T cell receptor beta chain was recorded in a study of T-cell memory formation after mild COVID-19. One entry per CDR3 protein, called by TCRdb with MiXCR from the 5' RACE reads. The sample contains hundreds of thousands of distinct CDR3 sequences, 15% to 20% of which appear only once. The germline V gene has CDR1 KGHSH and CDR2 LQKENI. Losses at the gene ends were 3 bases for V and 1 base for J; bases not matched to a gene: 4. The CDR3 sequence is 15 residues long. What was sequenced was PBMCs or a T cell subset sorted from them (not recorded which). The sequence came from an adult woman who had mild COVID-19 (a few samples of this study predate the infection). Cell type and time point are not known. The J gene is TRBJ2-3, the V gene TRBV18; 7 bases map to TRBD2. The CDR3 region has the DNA TGTGCCAGCTCACCGCCTCGGGGGGGCACAGATACGCAGTATTTT. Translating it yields CASSPPRGGTDTQYF.